This TCR beta chain is from a study of blood T cell repertoires in COVID-19. Study information: Whether acute or convalescent, the COVID-19 samples came from the United States, Italy and Spain. PBMCs, B-cell-depleted T cells, or T cells provided the cDNA or gDNA that made up the material.

The germline V gene encodes CDR1 SEHNR and CDR2 FQNEAQ (reference sequence). V lost 4 bases to trimming and J lost 4 bases; unmatched junction nucleotides: 2. The CDR3 extends over 13 amino acids. Authors' data handling: Reference gene primer amplification gave nucleated cell count estimates. The data were produced by immunoSEQ multiplex PCR, yet TCRdb's version contains in-frame clones alone and is incomplete. From that table come the V and J calls and clone size; the DNA was used to work out D and trimming. The sample has around 160,000 clones, roughly four fifths seen once. This clone was seen just once.

The sequence was obtained from a woman older than 75 with acute or convalescent COVID-19. The specimen sequenced was peripheral blood. The J gene is TRBJ2-7, the V gene TRBV7-9, with 9 bases lining up with TRBD1. The CDR3 protein is CASSSDRGYEQYF. The CDR3 DNA reads TGTGCCAGCAGCTCGGACAGGGGATACGAGCAGTACTTC.